The 24 T cell receptor beta chains listed next were all sequenced from one sample in a study of response to subunit inactivated influenza vaccine. TCRdb re-called the RT-PCR reads with MiXCR, one entry per CDR3 protein. The data show about 190,000 distinct CDR3 sequences, roughly an eighth seen once. Source: CD8+ T cells sorted from PBMCs, taken 5 days after vaccination. These receptors were collected from a man aged 50-60 years who received an inactivated influenza vaccine.

This clonotype was observed a handful of times. The chain combines TRBV11-1 with TRBJ2-1; D remains ambiguous. Trimming shortened V by 1 base and J by 0 bases, and 16 bases separated the two germline ends. CDR3 size: 18 residues. CDR1 and CDR2 (germline): SGHAT, FQDESV (reference sequence). The CDR3 loop reads CASSLVLTRQSSYNEQFF. CDR3 nucleotides: TGTGCCAGCAGCTTAGTTTTGACGCGGCAGAGCTCCTACAATGAGCAGTTCTTC.

This clonotype was seen many times. The J gene is TRBJ1-3, the V gene TRBV12-3 or TRBV12-4; unclear D gene. Trimming stripped 1 base from V and 0 bases from J, with 7 bases between. The CDR3 loop spans 15 amino acids. In DNA, the CDR3 is TGTGCCAGCAGTTTAGAAGGGATCTCTGGAAACACCATATATTTT. It is translated as CASSLEGISGNTIYF.

The table lists this clonotype with a few counts. In this CDR3 the conserved last residue, phenylalanine or tryptophan, is missing, so a read error is likely. The DNA for the CDR3 is TGTGCCAGCAGTTCCCGAAAGGACAGTTTTGGCGAGCAGTACTCC. Translated, it gives CASSSRKDSFGEQYS. The V gene is TRBV28, the J gene TRBJ2-7; D might be TRBD1 (6 bases). This CDR3 region has 15 residues. Germline lookup yields CDR1 MDHEN and CDR2 SYDVKM. V dropped 4 bases and J dropped 6 bases, with 19 bases sitting between them.

This clonotype has only a few counts. The chain couples TRBV7-8 to TRBJ1-1; the D gene is possibly TRBD1 (6 bases). The CDR3 runs 14 residues. V lost 4 bases and J lost 5, with 14 bases in between. Germline CDR1 reads SGHVS; CDR2 reads FQNEAQ. In nucleotides, the CDR3 is TGTGCCAGCAGCTCGTACGGACAGCGGACTGAAGCTTTCTTT. Encoded protein: CASSSYGQRTEAFF.

In this sample, this clonotype turned up a few times. J is TRBJ2-1 and V is TRBV10-2; D is undetermined. The CDR3 has 12 amino acids. Per germline, CDR1 WSHSY and CDR2 SAAADI. Trimming took 8 bases from V and 4 from J, leaving 9 bases between them. The CDR3 reads CASSQFYNEQFF. The CDR3 bases are TGCGCCAGCTCTCAGTTTTACAATGAGCAGTTCTTC.

The rearrangement uses TRBV6-6 and TRBJ1-2; 11 bases are a match to TRBD1. The CDR3 consists of 13 residues. The junction had 4 bases not matched to a gene; V was cut back by 5 bases and J by 8 bases. Germline loops: CDR1 MNHNY, CDR2 SVGAGI (reference sequence). The CDR3, as DNA: TGTGCCAGCAGTGAGGGACAGGGGGACGGCTACACCTTC. Its translation: CASSEGQGDGYTF.

This clonotype has at least ten counts. The chain employs TRBV7-8 and TRBJ2-3; D could derive from TRBD1 or TRBD2 (5 bases each). Germline assignment: CDR1 SGHVS and CDR2 FQNEAQ. The CDR3 contains 14 residues. The V end lost 5 bases, the J end lost 4 bases, and 13 bases lay between the germline ends. CDR3 region: CASSLRRGADTQYF. CDR3 coding DNA: TGTGCCAGCAGCCTACGCCGGGGCGCAGATACGCAGTATTTT.

This clonotype came up many times. This chain connects TRBV12-3 or TRBV12-4 to TRBJ2-1; TRBD2 might be the D (5 bases). The ends were cut back, 2 bases at V and 5 bases at J, with 10 bases in the middle. CDR3 length: 14 residues. The CDR3 DNA follows: TGTGCCAGCAGTTTATATAGCGAGAACAATGAGCAGTTCTTC. It translates to CASSLYSENNEQFF.

V and J are TRBV27 and TRBJ1-4; D not certain. The V end was cut by 1 base, the J end by 12 bases, with 12 bases between. The CDR3 sequence is 13 residues long. Per the germline V gene, CDR1 is MNHEY and CDR2 is SMNVEV (reference sequence). This chain's CDR3 is CASSLFAGEELFF. The CDR3 DNA is TGTGCCAGCAGTTTATTCGCCGGGGAGGAACTGTTTTTT.

The sample holds a few counts of this clonotype. The chain couples TRBV4-3 to TRBJ1-1; 9 bases map to TRBD1. Looked up from germline, CDR1 is LGHNA and CDR2 is YSLEER. V trimming: 2 bases; J trimming: 3 bases; junction bases outside the gene matches: 13. The CDR3 sequence is 18 residues long. The DNA for the CDR3 is TGCGCCAGCAGCCAACAATGGACAGGGGACCCTATCGACACTGAAGCTTTCTTT. This encodes CASSQQWTGDPIDTEAFF.

This clonotype was counted only a few times. The chain combines TRBV9 with TRBJ2-5, with D possibly called TRBD1 or TRBD2 (6 bases each). Germline V gene sequence: CDR1 SGDLS, CDR2 YYNGEE. This CDR3 is 17 amino acids long. V lost 0 bases and J 1 base, leaving 16 bases between the germline ends. The CDR3 loop reads CASSVGSERGVQETQYF. As DNA, the CDR3 is TGTGCCAGCAGCGTAGGATCCGAGAGGGGGGTCCAAGAGACCCAGTACTTC.

This clonotype was recorded a few times. The V and J genes are TRBV6-5 and TRBJ2-2; 9 nucleotides agree with TRBD1. Germline loops: CDR1 MNHEY, CDR2 SVGAGI. The CDR3 has 14 amino acids. Trimming removed 0 bases from V and 13 bases from J; junction bases left unmatched: 6. This chain's CDR3 is CASSYSQGAWPLFF. The DNA of the CDR3 is TGTGCCAGCAGTTACTCACAGGGGGCCTGGCCGCTGTTTTTT.

The CDR3 DNA reads TGTGCCAGCAAGGCCTTCGCGACAACTAATGAAAAACTGTTTTTT. It codes for CASKAFATTNEKLFF. The chain links TRBV6-4 to TRBJ1-4; D is uncertain. CDR1 is MRHNA, CDR2 SNTAGT, per germline. There are 15 residues in the CDR3. V was trimmed by 7 bases and J by 0 bases, leaving 12 bases between them.

V usage is TRBV6-5 and J usage is TRBJ2-7, with D possibly being TRBD1 (5 bases). CDR3 length: 15 residues. V was pared by 2 bases and J by 6 bases, with 17 bases between. Germline CDR1 MNHEY, CDR2 SVGAGI. CDR3 protein: CASSYPQSPRAEQYF. Here the CDR3 DNA reads TGTGCCAGCAGTTACCCGCAGTCCCCCAGGGCCGAGCAGTACTTC.

This chain connects TRBV7-9 to TRBJ1-6; D might be TRBD1 (6 bases). Between the trimmed V and J ends, which lost 8 bases and 6 bases, there was a span of 17 bases. Germline CDR1 is SEHNR and CDR2 is FQNEAQ (reference sequence). The length of the CDR3 is 15 residues. The CDR3 loop is CASQGTSSGNSPLHF. The CDR3 coding sequence is TGTGCCAGCCAGGGGACCTCGAGCGGTAATTCACCCCTCCACTTT.

This clonotype was detected a few times. The chain is built from TRBV7-8 and TRBJ1-1; TRBD1 might be the D (5 bases). Germline V gene sequence: CDR1 SGHVS, CDR2 FQNEAQ. The V and J ends lost 4 bases and 7 bases respectively, with 16 bases between them. The CDR3 contains 14 residues. The CDR3 region has the DNA TGTGCCAGCAGCTCGGGACCTCTCGGGGTTGAAGCTTTCTTT. It translates to CASSSGPLGVEAFF.

The chain employs TRBV28 and TRBJ1-5; no reliable D call. Germline values: CDR1 MDHEN, CDR2 SYDVKM. Trimming took 3 bases from V and 2 from J, leaving 5 bases between them. The CDR3 sequence is 13 residues long. Here the CDR3 DNA reads TGTGCCAGCAGTTTTACTGGCAATCAGCCCCAGCATTTT. Amino acid sequence: CASSFTGNQPQHF.

This clonotype was seen repeatedly, ten times or more. The chain joins TRBV12-3 or TRBV12-4 to TRBJ1-5, with 8 bases aligning to TRBD1. V lost 6 bases to trimming and J lost 2 bases; unmatched junction nucleotides: 3. The CDR3 consists of 14 residues. CDR3 DNA: TGTGCCAGCAGGCTGACAGGGGGCAATCAGCCCCAGCATTTT. Its translation: CASRLTGGNQPQHF.

The V and J genes are TRBV6-2 or TRBV6-3 and TRBJ2-7; D remains unclear. The germline V and J ends were trimmed by 0 bases and 7 bases, with 10 bases remaining between them. The CDR3 runs to 13 residues. From germline, CDR1 is MNHEY and CDR2 SVGEGT. CDR3 region: CASSYSNWNEQYF. Written as DNA, the CDR3 is TGTGCCAGCAGTTACTCCAACTGGAATGAGCAGTACTTC.

The V and J genes are TRBV6-2 or TRBV6-3 and TRBJ1-5; no firm D call. The germline CDR1 and CDR2 sequences are MNHEY and SVGEGT. Trimming took 8 bases from V and 0 from J, leaving 11 bases between them. There are 14 residues in the CDR3. CDR3 sequence: CASGPLGSNQPQHF. CDR3 bases: TGTGCCAGCGGGCCTTTGGGTAGCAATCAGCCCCAGCATTTT.

V and J are TRBV7-9 and TRBJ2-6; 7 positions agree with TRBD1. With V trimmed by 5 bases and J by 4 bases, 5 bases remained unmatched. The germline V gene encodes CDR1 SEHNR and CDR2 FQNEAQ (reference sequence). The CDR3 has 15 amino acids. CDR3: CASSLTGAGANVLTF. CDR3 DNA sequence: TGTGCCAGCAGCCTCACAGGGGCAGGGGCCAACGTCCTGACTTTC.

This clonotype showed up just once. The genes are TRBV7-9 and TRBJ2-1; 9 bases map to TRBD2. V dropped 6 bases and J dropped 4; count of bases not matched to a gene: 10. The CDR3 has 16 amino acids. Looked up from germline, CDR1 is SEHNR and CDR2 is FQNEAQ (reference sequence). The CDR3 is CASRAPGLAGYNEQFF. The CDR3 nucleotides read TGTGCCAGCAGAGCACCGGGACTAGCAGGATACAATGAGCAGTTCTTC. Variable domain in full (rest from reference TRBV7-9 and TRBJ2-1): DTGVSQNPRHKITKRGQNVTFRCDPISEHNRLYWYRQTLGQGPEFLTYFQNEAQLEKSRLLSDRFSAERPKGSFSTLEIQRTEQGDSAMYLCASRAPGLAGYNEQFFGPGTRLTVL.

J is TRBJ2-7 and V is TRBV7-2, with D perhaps matching TRBD1 (6 bases). Per the germline V gene, CDR1 is SGHTA and CDR2 is FQGNSA. V dropped 3 bases and J dropped 7 bases, with 10 bases sitting between them. CDR3 size: 12 residues. CDR3: CASSFTRGEQYF. The CDR3 coding sequence is TGTGCCAGCAGCTTCACCAGGGGTGAGCAGTACTTC.

The table lists this clonotype with a few counts. The V call is TRBV9, the J call TRBJ2-6; 9 bases are shared with TRBD1. CDR1 is SGDLS, CDR2 YYNGEE, per germline. This CDR3 region has 16 residues. Trimming took 2 bases from V and 2 from J; bases not matched to a gene: 2. CDR3 in DNA: TGTGCCAGCAGCGTCCGACAGGGGGCTGGGGCCAACGTCCTGACTTTC. Encoded protein: CASSVRQGAGANVLTF.